Shown below are 32 T cell receptor beta chains from a single sample sequenced in a study of T-cell reconstitution after alpha-beta-depleted transplantation in children. The library targeted TCRbeta and was prepared with unique molecular identifiers. TCRdb called the PCR reads again in MiXCR, with one record for every CDR3 protein. The table has approximately 800,000 distinct CDR3 sequences, around 15% seen once. The sequenced sample was PBMCs, mostly from graft donor cells, obtained 360 days after TCRalphabeta/CD19-depleted stem cell transplant. These receptors all come from a male patient between 5 and 17 years old who had a stem cell transplant for acute lymphoblastic leukemia, so the T cells may come from the graft donor.

At least ten counts were recorded for this clonotype. The gene calls are TRBV20-1 and TRBJ1-5; TRBD1 aligns across 9 bases. CDR1 and CDR2 from the germline V gene are DFQATT and SNEGSKA (reference sequence). The CDR3 is 13 amino acids. V dropped 3 bases and J dropped 5; count of bases not matched to a gene: 2. As DNA, the CDR3 is TGCAGTGCTAGGGGGGACAGGGATCAGCCCCAGCATTTT. This gives the protein CSARGDRDQPQHF.

The chain couples TRBV29-1 to TRBJ2-1; 7 positions match TRBD1. Germline CDR1 reads SQVTM; CDR2 reads ANQGSEA. Trimming took 7 bases from V and 3 from J; bases not matched to a gene: 3. The CDR3 sequence is 12 residues long. This CDR3 reads CSGDSIYNEQFF. The CDR3 bases are TGCAGCGGGGACAGTATCTACAATGAGCAGTTCTTC.

Ten or more counts support this clonotype. For the CDR3, the DNA is TGCGCCAGCAGACCCAGGGGCCCCAGACAAGAGACCCAGTACTTC. Amino acids: CASRPRGPRQETQYF. The J gene is TRBJ2-5, the V gene TRBV5-1, with D possibly matching TRBD1 (6 bases). Trimming pared 5 bases from V and 2 bases from J, leaving 16 bases between. Germline V gives CDR1 SGHRS, CDR2 YFSETQ. This CDR3 spans 15 amino acids.

This clonotype was counted only a few times. The V and J genes are TRBV20-1 and TRBJ1-3; 7 positions agree with TRBD1. Germline V lookup: CDR1 DFQATT, CDR2 SNEGSKA (reference sequence). This CDR3 has 16 amino acids. The trim removed 1 base at V and 3 bases at J, leaving 9 bases unmatched. CDR3 sequence: CSARVHRGIDGNTIYF. For the CDR3, the DNA is TGCAGTGCTAGAGTTCACAGGGGAATAGATGGAAACACCATATATTTT.

CDR3: CSAIGTGYYRGYTF. The CDR3, as DNA: TGCAGTGCGATAGGGACAGGGTATTATCGTGGCTACACCTTC. The chain recombines TRBV20-1 with TRBJ1-2; 9 bases line up with TRBD1. This CDR3 has 14 residues. In germline, CDR1 is DFQATT, CDR2 SNEGSKA (reference sequence). Trimming took 6 bases from V and 7 from J; bases not matched to a gene: 12.

This clonotype was counted between two and nine times. This chain links TRBV7-6 with TRBJ2-7; TRBD2 agrees at 13 bases. The CDR3 covers 16 residues. CDR1 SGHVS and CDR2 FNYEAQ come from the germline V gene. V shed 4 bases and J 2 bases; nucleotides not matched to a gene: 5. The CDR3 is CASSSAGLAGTYEQYF. As DNA, the CDR3 is TGTGCCAGCAGCTCCGCGGGACTAGCGGGGACCTACGAGCAGTACTTC.

In its sample, this clonotype was seen a few times. This chain connects TRBV20-1 to TRBJ2-1; 9 positions match TRBD1. Looked up from germline, CDR1 is DFQATT and CDR2 is SNEGSKA (reference sequence). The trim removed 4 bases at V and 9 bases at J, leaving 10 bases unmatched. This CDR3 contains 14 residues. Here the CDR3 DNA reads TGCAGTGCTACCTCCGGGACAGGGAGGGGTGAGCAGTTCTTC. Residues: CSATSGTGRGEQFF.

This sequence joins TRBV5-1 and TRBJ2-7; tentatively, D is TRBD1 (5 bases). The CDR3 has 15 residues. V dropped 0 bases and J dropped 2 bases, with 12 bases sitting between them. Germline V lookup: CDR1 SGHRS, CDR2 YFSETQ. In DNA form, the CDR3 reads TGCGCCAGCAGCTTGGGGGCAGGGTCACCCTACGAGCAGTACTTC. Amino acid sequence: CASSLGAGSPYEQYF.

This clonotype has only a few counts. The chain is built from TRBV10-3 and TRBJ2-5; possibly TRBD1 for D (6 bases). The CDR3 totals 14 residues. V was clipped by 7 bases and J by 1 base, with 13 bases between them. From germline, CDR1 is ENHRY and CDR2 SYGVKD. CDR3: CAINQGPVQETQYF. In nucleotides, the CDR3 is TGTGCCATCAACCAGGGGCCTGTCCAAGAGACCCAGTACTTC.

This chain links TRBV27 with TRBJ2-3, with D possibly matching TRBD1 (5 bases). The CDR3 extends over 16 amino acids. CDR1 is MNHEY, CDR2 SMNVEV, per germline (reference sequence). The ends were cut back, 8 bases at V and 2 bases at J, with 20 bases in the middle. CDR3 residues: CASFPWLGAPTDTQYF. CDR3 bases: TGTGCCAGCTTCCCATGGCTAGGGGCTCCCACAGATACGCAGTATTTT.

The rearrangement joins TRBV5-4 to TRBJ2-3, with 10 bases identical to TRBD2. After removal of 4 bases from V and 7 bases from J, the junction contained 15 bases not matched to a gene. CDR1 and CDR2 from the germline V gene are SGHNT and YYREEE (reference sequence). This CDR3 spans 17 amino acids. CDR3 sequence reads: CASSAGLILAGEHTQYF. Written as DNA, the CDR3 is TGTGCCAGCAGCGCGGGCTTGATCCTAGCGGGAGAGCATACGCAGTATTTT. The full variable domain, rest sourced from reference TRBV5-4 and TRBJ2-3, is ETGVTQSPTHLIKTRGQQVTLRCSSQSGHNTVSWYQQALGQGPQFIFQYYREEENGRGNFPPRFSGLQFPNYSSELNVNALELDDSALYLCASSAGLILAGEHTQYFGPGTRLTVL.

The rearrangement uses TRBV12-3 or TRBV12-4 and TRBJ2-7, with a weak D call TRBD1 (5 bases). Trimming removed 1 base from V and 0 bases from J, with 13 bases in between. The CDR3 is made up of 16 amino acids. The CDR3 DNA follows: TGTGCCAGCAGTTTAGGGACACGGGCCTACTCCTACGAGCAGTACTTC. It encodes CASSLGTRAYSYEQYF.

This clonotype was found many times. This chain joins TRBV9 and TRBJ2-2; 7 nucleotides match TRBD1. J lost 3 bases, V lost 0 bases, and 5 bases had no gene match. The CDR3 runs 16 residues. Germline V gene data show CDR1 as SGDLS and CDR2 as YYNGEE. CDR3 coding DNA: TGTGCCAGCAGCGTAGCGACAGGGCACTACACCGGGGAGCTGTTTTTT. Its protein is CASSVATGHYTGELFF.

The rearrangement joins TRBV5-2 to TRBJ2-3; the D call of TRBD2 is as the table states it, not checked on the DNA. TRBV5-2 is annotated as a pseudogene. The CDR3 length is 12 residues. The CDR3 nucleotides are TGTGCCATGGGCCGCGGGTCGGATACGCAGTATTTT. The encoded protein is CAMGRGSDTQYF.

The chain links TRBV6-5 to TRBJ2-3; 12 positions match TRBD2. The germline CDR1 and CDR2 sequences are MNHEY and SVGAGI. With 4 bases clipped from V and 8 bases from J, the junction kept 10 bases outside the gene matches. The CDR3 runs 16 residues. This CDR3 reads CASSSTTSGRSVTQYF. CDR3 sequence (DNA): TGTGCCAGCAGTTCTACGACTAGCGGGAGATCAGTTACGCAGTATTTT.

The V and J genes are TRBV15 and TRBJ2-3; 9 nucleotides match TRBD1. The CDR3 has 13 amino acids. CDR1 and CDR2 from the germline V gene are LNHNV and YYDKDF (reference sequence). V shed 11 bases, J shed 0 bases, and the junction held 3 bases outside the gene matches. Written as DNA, the CDR3 is TGTGCCTCTGGACAGGGGAGCACAGATACGCAGTATTTT. Translated: CASGQGSTDTQYF.

The CDR3 region is CASSPPWTGRSTEAFF. Written as DNA, the CDR3 is TGTGCCAGCAGCCCACCCTGGACAGGGAGGAGCACTGAAGCTTTCTTT. The chain recombines TRBV14 with TRBJ1-1; 8 nucleotides align to TRBD1. V shed 4 bases and J 4 bases; nucleotides not matched to a gene: 11. The CDR3 spans 16 residues. Germline lookup yields CDR1 SGHDN and CDR2 FVKESK.

This clonotype showed up just a few times. The chain uses TRBV5-1 and TRBJ1-4, with a possible D match to TRBD1 (5 bases). V gave up 0 bases and J gave up 7 bases, with 13 bases separating them. Germline CDR1 SGHRS, CDR2 YFSETQ. The CDR3 consists of 15 residues. This chain's CDR3 is CASSLAGNEGEKLFF. CDR3 DNA sequence: TGCGCCAGCAGCTTGGCAGGGAACGAGGGTGAAAAACTGTTTTTT.

This clonotype was seen only a few times. This sequence joins TRBV18 and TRBJ2-2; 13 bases are shared with TRBD2. Germline V gene lookup returns CDR1 KGHSH and CDR2 LQKENI. The CDR3 spans 19 residues. Trimming took 0 bases from V and 5 from J; bases not matched to a gene: 9. This CDR3 is CASSPPEGLAGEGTGELFF. For the CDR3, the DNA is TGTGCCAGCTCACCACCCGAAGGACTAGCGGGAGAGGGGACCGGGGAGCTGTTTTTT.

This clonotype was counted only a few times. This chain connects TRBV7-2 to TRBJ2-7; a weak D match, TRBD2 (5 bases). CDR1 is SGHTA and CDR2 is FQGNSA in the germline V gene. This CDR3 region has 13 residues. The ends were cut back, 2 bases at V and 7 bases at J, with 12 bases in the middle. The CDR3 loop reads CASSLWGTGEQYF. In DNA, the CDR3 is TGTGCCAGCAGCTTATGGGGAACGGGGGAGCAGTACTTC.

This clonotype was counted between two and nine times. CDR3 bases: TGCGCCAGCAGCTTGCAGCCGCAGGGGACCTACAATGAGCAGTTCTTC. Translated: CASSLQPQGTYNEQFF. The chain employs TRBV5-1 and TRBJ2-1; D might be TRBD1 (6 bases). Germline V gene lookup returns CDR1 SGHRS and CDR2 YFSETQ. Trimming left V 1 base short and J 2 bases short, with 13 bases between. The CDR3 length is 16 residues. The whole variable domain, filled in from reference TRBV5-1 and TRBJ2-1, reads KAGVTQTPRYLIKTRGQQVTLSCSPISGHRSVSWYQQTPGQGLQFLFEYFSETQRNKGNFPGRFSGRQFSNSRSEMNVSTLELGDSALYLCASSLQPQGTYNEQFFGPGTRLTVL.

This clonotype was seen only a few times. For the CDR3, the DNA is TGCAGCCCGGGGGGGAGGCAAGAGACCCAGTACTTC. Protein product: CSPGGRQETQYF. The chain carries TRBV20-1 and TRBJ2-5; 8 bases line up with TRBD2. The CDR3 extends over 12 amino acids. Germline values: CDR1 DFQATT, CDR2 SNEGSKA (reference sequence).

This clonotype showed up just a few times. J is TRBJ2-1 and V is TRBV20-1; no definite D call. This CDR3 is built from 16 residues. The germline gives CDR1 DFQATT, CDR2 SNEGSKA (reference sequence). V lost 6 bases and J 2 bases, leaving 20 bases between the germline ends. This CDR3 reads CSAQRVTTPAYNEQFF. The CDR3 region has the DNA TGCAGTGCCCAAAGGGTCACTACCCCGGCCTACAATGAGCAGTTCTTC.

The V and J genes are TRBV7-8 and TRBJ2-7, with 8 bases lining up with TRBD2. Trimming at V came to 5 bases and at J to 0 bases, leaving 12 bases not matched to a gene. The length of the CDR3 is 17 residues. Germline V gene sequence: CDR1 SGHVS, CDR2 FQNEAQ. In nucleotides, the CDR3 is TGTGCCAGCAGCCCCGCGGGAGGAGGGGCGAGCTCCTACGAGCAGTACTTC. Translated, it gives CASSPAGGGASSYEQYF.

The J gene is TRBJ2-7, the V gene TRBV7-3; TRBD1 matches at 8 bases. Per the germline V gene, CDR1 is SGHTA and CDR2 is FQGTGA. CDR3 size: 14 residues. V was pared by 5 bases and J by 3 bases, with 6 bases of the junction left unmatched. Here the CDR3 reads CASSKTGGNYEQYF. The CDR3 DNA sequence: TGTGCCAGCAGCAAAACAGGGGGTAACTACGAGCAGTACTTC.

The chain employs TRBV4-1 and TRBJ2-7; TRBD1 aligns across 10 bases. V shed 3 bases, J shed 5 bases, and the junction held 7 bases outside the gene matches. The CDR3 loop spans 15 amino acids. CDR1 is MGHRA, CDR2 YSYEKL, per germline. CDR3 region: CASSQGGQGTDEQYF. The DNA for the CDR3 is TGCGCCAGCAGCCAGGGGGGACAGGGGACGGACGAGCAGTACTTC.

This clonotype was recorded a few times. The chain employs TRBV7-9 and TRBJ1-2; D ambiguous. Germline loops: CDR1 SEHNR, CDR2 FQNEAQ (reference sequence). This CDR3 is built from 19 residues. V was clipped by 2 bases and J by 8 bases, with 30 bases between them. The CDR3 region is CASSLRAAGALRASKGYTF. The DNA for the CDR3 is TGTGCCAGCAGCTTACGGGCCGCAGGAGCCCTCCGAGCGTCTAAAGGCTACACCTTC.

The table lists this clonotype with many counts. The gene calls are TRBV5-1 and TRBJ2-2; TRBD2 aligns across 8 bases. The germline V gene has CDR1 SGHRS and CDR2 YFSETQ. Germline trimming cut 2 bases from V and 5 bases from J; bases unmatched to any gene: 5. The CDR3 is 15 amino acids. The CDR3 DNA reads TGCGCCAGCAGCTTTACTAGCGGCTCAACCGGGGAGCTGTTTTTT. Protein: CASSFTSGSTGELFF.

The chain couples TRBV12-3 or TRBV12-4 to TRBJ2-2, with D possibly matching TRBD2 (5 bases). Trimming stripped 8 bases from V and 6 bases from J, with 10 bases between. The CDR3 runs 12 residues. CDR3 residues: CASLVGAGELFF. The CDR3 DNA sequence: TGTGCCAGCCTCGTGGGAGCCGGGGAGCTGTTTTTT.

The chain carries TRBV9 and TRBJ2-3, with D hard to call. The CDR3 is made up of 16 amino acids. The germline V gene has CDR1 SGDLS and CDR2 YYNGEE. Trimming cost V 0 bases and J 1 base, with 12 bases left between them. The CDR3 DNA follows: TGTGCCAGCAGCGTAGGAAGGTCAGGAGGCACAGATACGCAGTATTTT. This translates into CASSVGRSGGTDTQYF. The full variable domain, rest sourced from reference TRBV9 and TRBJ2-3, is DSGVTQTPKHLITATGQRVTLRCSPRSGDLSVYWYQQSLDQGLQFLIQYYNGEERAKGNILERFSAQQFPDLHSELNLSSLELGDSALYFCASSVGRSGGTDTQYFGPGTRLTVL.

The chain employs TRBV9 and TRBJ2-7; 10 positions agree with TRBD2. Looked up from germline, CDR1 is SGDLS and CDR2 is YYNGEE. The V gene end was trimmed by 4 bases and the J gene end by 2 bases; junction bases not matched to a gene: 6. This CDR3 is built from 15 residues. The CDR3 loop reads CASSSSGSGTYEQYF. The DNA for the CDR3 is TGTGCCAGCAGCTCTAGCGGGAGTGGGACCTACGAGCAGTACTTC.

The genes are TRBV4-1 and TRBJ2-3; 9 nucleotides align to TRBD2. The germline V gene encodes CDR1 MGHRA and CDR2 YSYEKL. The CDR3 is 17 amino acids. Germline trimming cut 0 bases from V and 4 bases from J; bases unmatched to any gene: 8. The chain's CDR3 is CASSQDPLAGRSDTQYF. The CDR3 coding sequence is TGCGCCAGCAGCCAAGACCCCCTAGCGGGAAGATCAGATACGCAGTATTTT.